Listed here is a single TCR beta chain. This specimen comes from a study of shared clonotypes between healthy human individuals. V trimming: 4 bases; J trimming: 9 bases; junction bases outside the gene matches: 5. Germline CDR1 reads MRHNA; CDR2 reads SNTAGT. The CDR3 spans 14 residues. Profiling relied on immunoSEQ multiplex PCR, and the TCRdb table lists in-frame clones only, not all of them. The table includes around 2,000,000 clones, 85% to 95% detected once. The naive CD8 fraction comprised CD45RO-negative cells positively selected for CCR7 and excluded terminally differentiated effector memory CD45RA+ cells.

Input material: naive CD8+ T cells from PBMCs. The chain employs TRBV6-4 and TRBJ2-1, with TRBD2 identical over 11 bases. The TCR was taken from a man aged 18-30 years in good health. Some clones in this sample may be carry-over from other donors' samples. CDR3 loop: CASSVLAGAPEQFF. In nucleotides, the CDR3 is TGTGCCAGCAGTGTACTAGCGGGAGCCCCTGAGCAGTTCTTC.